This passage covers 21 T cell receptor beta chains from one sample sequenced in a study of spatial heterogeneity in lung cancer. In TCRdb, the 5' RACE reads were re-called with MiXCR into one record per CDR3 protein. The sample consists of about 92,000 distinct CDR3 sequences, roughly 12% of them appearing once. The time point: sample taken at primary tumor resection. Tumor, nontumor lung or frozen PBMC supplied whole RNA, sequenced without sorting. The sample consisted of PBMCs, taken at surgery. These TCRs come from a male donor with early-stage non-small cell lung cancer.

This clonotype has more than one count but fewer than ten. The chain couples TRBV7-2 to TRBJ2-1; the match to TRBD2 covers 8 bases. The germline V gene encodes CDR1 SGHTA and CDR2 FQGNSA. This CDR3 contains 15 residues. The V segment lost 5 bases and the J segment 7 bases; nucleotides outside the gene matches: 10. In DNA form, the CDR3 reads TGTGCCAGCAGCCCCGGACTAGCCCACGGGAATGAGCAGTTCTTC. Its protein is CASSPGLAHGNEQFF.

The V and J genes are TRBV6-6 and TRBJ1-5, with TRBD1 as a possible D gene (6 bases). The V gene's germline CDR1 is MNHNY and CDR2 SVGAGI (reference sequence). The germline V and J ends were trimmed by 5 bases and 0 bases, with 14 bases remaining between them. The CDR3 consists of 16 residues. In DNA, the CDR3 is TGTGCCAGCAGTCACCACAGGGACACTAGCAATCAGCCCCAGCATTTT. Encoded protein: CASSHHRDTSNQPQHF.

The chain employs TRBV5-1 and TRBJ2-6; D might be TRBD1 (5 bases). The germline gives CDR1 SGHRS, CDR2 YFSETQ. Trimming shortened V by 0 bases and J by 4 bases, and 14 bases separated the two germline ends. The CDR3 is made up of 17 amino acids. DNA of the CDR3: TGCGCCAGCAGCTTGGAGACAGAGCATTCGGGGGCCAACGTCCTGACTTTC. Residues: CASSLETEHSGANVLTF.

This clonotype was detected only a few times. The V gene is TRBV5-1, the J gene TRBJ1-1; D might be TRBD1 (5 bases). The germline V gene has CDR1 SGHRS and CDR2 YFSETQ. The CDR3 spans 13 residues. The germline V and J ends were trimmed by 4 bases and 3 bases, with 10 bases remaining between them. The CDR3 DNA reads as TGCGCCAGCAGCGGGACGGCAGACACTGAAGCTTTCTTT. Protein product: CASSGTADTEAFF.

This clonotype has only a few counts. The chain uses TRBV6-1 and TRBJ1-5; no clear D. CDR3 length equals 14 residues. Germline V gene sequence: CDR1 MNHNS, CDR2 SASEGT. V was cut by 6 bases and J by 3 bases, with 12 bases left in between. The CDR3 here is CASSDLNPNQPQHF. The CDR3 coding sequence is TGTGCCAGCAGCGACTTAAACCCCAATCAGCCCCAGCATTTT.

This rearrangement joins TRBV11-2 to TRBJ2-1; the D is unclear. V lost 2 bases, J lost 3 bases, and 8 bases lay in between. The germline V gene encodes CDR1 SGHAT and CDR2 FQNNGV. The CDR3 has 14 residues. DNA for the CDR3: TGTGCCAGCAGCTTACAAAATAGCTACAATGAGCAGTTCTTC. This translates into CASSLQNSYNEQFF.

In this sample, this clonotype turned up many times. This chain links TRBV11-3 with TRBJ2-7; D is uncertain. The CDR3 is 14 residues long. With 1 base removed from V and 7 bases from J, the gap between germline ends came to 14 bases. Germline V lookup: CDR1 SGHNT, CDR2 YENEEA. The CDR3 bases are TGTGCCAGCAGCTTAGGAGGTAGTACGATGGAGCAGTACTTC. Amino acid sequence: CASSLGGSTMEQYF.

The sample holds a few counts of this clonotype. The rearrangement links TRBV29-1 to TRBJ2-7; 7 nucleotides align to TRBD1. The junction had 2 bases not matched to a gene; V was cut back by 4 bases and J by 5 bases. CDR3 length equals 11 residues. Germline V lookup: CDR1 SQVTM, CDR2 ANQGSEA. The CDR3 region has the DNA TGCAGCGTTGGACAGGGCCACGAGCAGTACTTC. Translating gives CSVGQGHEQYF.

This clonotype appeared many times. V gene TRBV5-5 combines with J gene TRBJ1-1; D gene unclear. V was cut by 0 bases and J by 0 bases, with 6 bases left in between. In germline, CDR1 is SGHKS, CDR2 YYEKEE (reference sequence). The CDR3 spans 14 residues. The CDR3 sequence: CASSLAELNTEAFF. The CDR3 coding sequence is TGTGCCAGCAGCTTGGCCGAGCTGAACACTGAAGCTTTCTTT.

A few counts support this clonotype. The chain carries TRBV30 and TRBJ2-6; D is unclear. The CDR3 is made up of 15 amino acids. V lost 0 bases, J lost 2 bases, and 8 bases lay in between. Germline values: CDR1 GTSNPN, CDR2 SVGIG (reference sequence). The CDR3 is CAWSVPVTGANVLTF. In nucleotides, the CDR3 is TGTGCCTGGAGTGTACCCGTCACTGGGGCCAACGTCCTGACTTTC. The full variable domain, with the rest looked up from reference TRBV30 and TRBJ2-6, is SQTIHQWPATLVQPVGSPLSLECTVEGTSNPNLYWYRQAAGRGLQLLFYSVGIGQISSEVPQNLSASRPQDRQFILSSKKLLLSDSGFYLCAWSVPVTGANVLTFGAGSRLTVL.

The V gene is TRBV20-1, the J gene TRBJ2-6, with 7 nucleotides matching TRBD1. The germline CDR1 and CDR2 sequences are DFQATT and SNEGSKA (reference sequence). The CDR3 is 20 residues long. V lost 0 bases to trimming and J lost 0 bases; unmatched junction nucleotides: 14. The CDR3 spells CSARDYATGTASSGANVLTF. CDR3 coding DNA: TGCAGTGCTAGAGATTACGCCACCGGGACAGCTAGCTCTGGGGCCAACGTCCTGACTTTC.

The DNA of the CDR3 is TGTGCCAGCAGCTCTGGGGGCGGTGGTGAAGCTTTCTTT. This sequence encodes CASSSGGGGEAFF. This chain connects TRBV5-6 to TRBJ1-1; perhaps TRBD1 as D (6 bases). V dropped 3 bases and J dropped 7 bases, with 13 bases sitting between them. CDR1 is SGHDT and CDR2 is YYEEEE in the germline V gene. The CDR3 contains 13 residues.

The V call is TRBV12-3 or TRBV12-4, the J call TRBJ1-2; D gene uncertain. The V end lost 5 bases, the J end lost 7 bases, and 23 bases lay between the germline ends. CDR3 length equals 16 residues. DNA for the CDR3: TGTGCCAGCAGTCCTTCGGTCGACGCTGCGGACGCTGGCTACACCTTC. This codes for CASSPSVDAADAGYTF.

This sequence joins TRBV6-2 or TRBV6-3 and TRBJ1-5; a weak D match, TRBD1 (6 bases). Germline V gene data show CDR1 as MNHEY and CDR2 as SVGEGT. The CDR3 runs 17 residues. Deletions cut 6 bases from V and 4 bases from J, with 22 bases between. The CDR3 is CASSPAEGGRRNQPQHF. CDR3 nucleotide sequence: TGTGCCAGCAGCCCTGCAGAGGGGGGCAGGAGAAATCAGCCCCAGCATTTT.

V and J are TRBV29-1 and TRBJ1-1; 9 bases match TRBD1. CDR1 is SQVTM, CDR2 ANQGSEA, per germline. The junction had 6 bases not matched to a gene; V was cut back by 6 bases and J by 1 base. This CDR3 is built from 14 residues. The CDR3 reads CSVAQGASNTEAFF. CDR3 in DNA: TGCAGCGTGGCACAGGGGGCCTCGAACACTGAAGCTTTCTTT.

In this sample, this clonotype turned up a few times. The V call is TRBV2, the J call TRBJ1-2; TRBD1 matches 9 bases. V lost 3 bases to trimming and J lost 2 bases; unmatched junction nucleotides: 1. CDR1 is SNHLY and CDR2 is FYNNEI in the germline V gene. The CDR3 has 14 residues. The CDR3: CASSEDRGNYGYTF. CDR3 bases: TGTGCCAGCAGTGAGGACAGGGGAAACTATGGCTACACCTTC.

In DNA, the CDR3 is TGTGCCATCAGTTTCGGACTAGCGGGAGGGGCAGATACGCAGTATTTT. This gives the protein CAISFGLAGGADTQYF. This rearrangement joins TRBV10-3 to TRBJ2-3, with 15 bases identical to TRBD2. CDR3 size: 16 residues. Germline-derived CDR1 and CDR2 are ENHRY and SYGVKD. V trimming: 5 bases; J trimming: 4 bases; junction bases outside the gene matches: 4.

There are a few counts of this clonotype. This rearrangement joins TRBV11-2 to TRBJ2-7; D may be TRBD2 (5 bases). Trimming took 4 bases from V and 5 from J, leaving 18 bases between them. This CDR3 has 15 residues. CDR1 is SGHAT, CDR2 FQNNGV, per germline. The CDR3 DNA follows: TGTGCCAGCAGCTATAATCGGGCCTCGGGGAACGAGCAGTACTTC. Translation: CASSYNRASGNEQYF. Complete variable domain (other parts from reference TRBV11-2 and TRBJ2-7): EAGVAQSPRYKIIEKRQSVAFWCNPISGHATLYWYQQILGQGPKLLIQFQNNGVVDDSQLPKDRFSAERLKGVDSTLKIQPAKLEDSAVYLCASSYNRASGNEQYFGPGTRLTVT.

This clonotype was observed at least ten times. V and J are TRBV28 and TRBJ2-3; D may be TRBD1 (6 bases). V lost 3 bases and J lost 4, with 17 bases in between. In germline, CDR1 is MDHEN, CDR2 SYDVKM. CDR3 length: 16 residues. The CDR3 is CASSFSQGQEADTQYF. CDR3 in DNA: TGTGCCAGCAGTTTCTCTCAGGGGCAAGAGGCAGATACGCAGTATTTT.

The DNA of the CDR3 is TGTGCCAGCTCACCAGGAAGAAACAACGAGCAGTACTTC. Translating it yields CASSPGRNNEQYF. V is TRBV18 and J is TRBJ2-7; D gene unclear. CDR1 and CDR2 (germline): KGHSH, LQKENI. This CDR3 is 13 amino acids long. Trimming took off 2 bases at V and 5 bases at J, with 10 bases between the two ends.

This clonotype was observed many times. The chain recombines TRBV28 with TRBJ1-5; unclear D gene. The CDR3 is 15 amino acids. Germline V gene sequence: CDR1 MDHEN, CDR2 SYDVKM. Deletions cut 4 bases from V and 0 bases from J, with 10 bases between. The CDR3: CASSSTFNSNQPQHF. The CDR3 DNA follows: TGTGCCAGCAGTTCGACGTTCAATAGCAATCAGCCCCAGCATTTT.